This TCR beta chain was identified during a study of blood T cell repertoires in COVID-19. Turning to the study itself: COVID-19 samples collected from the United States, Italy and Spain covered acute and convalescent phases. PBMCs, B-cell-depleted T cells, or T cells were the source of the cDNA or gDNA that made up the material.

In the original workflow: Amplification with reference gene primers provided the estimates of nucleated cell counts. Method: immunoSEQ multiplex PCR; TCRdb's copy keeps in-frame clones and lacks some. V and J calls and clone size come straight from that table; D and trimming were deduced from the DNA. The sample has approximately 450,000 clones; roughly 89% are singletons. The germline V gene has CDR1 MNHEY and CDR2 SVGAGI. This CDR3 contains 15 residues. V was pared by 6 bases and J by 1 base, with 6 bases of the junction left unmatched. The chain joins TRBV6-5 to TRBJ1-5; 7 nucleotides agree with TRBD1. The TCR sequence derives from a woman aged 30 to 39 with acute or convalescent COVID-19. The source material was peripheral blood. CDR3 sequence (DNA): TGTGCCAGCAGAGTGGCAGGGGGGAGCAATCAGCCCCAGCATTTT. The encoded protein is CASRVAGGSNQPQHF.